Listed below are T cell receptor beta chains from one sample, sequenced in a study of low-dose radiotherapy and immunotherapy resistance in tumors. One entry per CDR3 protein results from TCRdb running MiXCR on the reads. The sample holds about 58,000 distinct CDR3 sequences; about 23% are singletons and the top ten take 6.5% to 7%. This specimen was PBMCs, taken after low-dose radiotherapy plus immunotherapy. These receptors came from a male donor with prostate cancer. CDR3s include the opening cysteine and the closing phenylalanine or tryptophan. D genes are given only for firm matches. For some rows the clone size is stated as once, few or many, or as a class when expanded; others skip it.

v_gene	j_gene	d_gene	abundance	CDR3nt	CDR3aa
TRBV12-3/TRBV12-4	TRBJ1-1	.	many	TGTGCCAGCAGTTTAGTGGCTAACACTGAAGCTTTCTTT	CASSLVANTEAFF
TRBV6-1	TRBJ2-7	.	many	TGTGCCAGCAGTGAACGGCCCCCCACGGTGCAGTACTTC	CASSERPPTVQYF
TRBV3-1	TRBJ1-1	.	many	TGTGCCAGCAGCCAAGGAGGAGGCAGGGGAAGTACTGAAGCTTTCTTT	CASSQGGGRGSTEAFF
TRBV19	TRBJ2-5	.	many	TGTGCCAGTACCGCCCCGGGACCAGAAACGAAAGAGACCCAGTACTTC	CASTAPGPETKETQYF
TRBV3-1	TRBJ2-7	.	many	TGTGCCAGCAGGGGTGGTGGACGCGAGCAGTACTTC	CASRGGGREQYF
TRBV20-1	TRBJ2-5	TRBD2	.	TGCAGTGCTAGCCCTATAAGCGGGAGGGCCATTAAAGAGACCCAGAACTTC	CSASPISGRAIKETQNF
TRBV27	TRBJ2-7	TRBD1	few	TGTGCCAGCAGCTCCCCGGGACAGGGGAACTCCGAGCAGTACTTC	CASSSPGQGNSEQYF
TRBV6-5	TRBJ2-7	TRBD1	.	TGTGCCAGCAGATTAAACAGGGGGCACAACTACGAGCAGTACTTC	CASRLNRGHNYEQYF
TRBV7-3	TRBJ2-3	.	.	TGTGCCAGCAGCTTAACGTACAGTAGCACAGATACGCAGTATTTT	CASSLTYSSTDTQYF
TRBV4-3	TRBJ1-1	.	many	TGCGCCAGCAGCCAGGAGCGGGGGGTCACTGAAGCTTTCTTT	CASSQERGVTEAFF
TRBV2	TRBJ2-1	.	many	TGTGCCAGCAGCCCGGACAGCTCCTACAATGAGCAGTTCTTC	CASSPDSSYNEQFF
TRBV12-3/TRBV12-4	TRBJ2-7	.	few	TGTGCCAGCAGTTTCACAGATCTGGGGCAGTACTTC	CASSFTDLGQYF
TRBV5-1	TRBJ2-7	TRBD2	many	TGCGCCAGCAGCGAGATAGCGGGAGGTTACGAGCAGTACTTC	CASSEIAGGYEQYF
TRBV9	TRBJ2-3	TRBD2	.	TGTGCCAGGACTAGCGGGGGGGCTTTCGCAGATACGCAGTATTTT	CARTSGGAFADTQYF
TRBV5-1	TRBJ1-1	.	many	TGCGCCAGCAGCTTGGCCGGCCAGGAGGTTAGGGCTTTCTTT	CASSLAGQEVRAFF
TRBV6-5	TRBJ2-5	TRBD2	many	TGTGCCAGCAGGTTAGCGGGAGGGCCTGAGACCCAGTACTTC	CASRLAGGPETQYF
TRBV19	TRBJ2-7	TRBD2	.	TGTGCCAGTAGAAGGACTAGCGCGACCAATTCCTACGAGCAGTACTTC	CASRRTSATNSYEQYF
TRBV29-1	TRBJ2-2	.	.	TGCAGCGGAGCGAGGGGGAGAAACACCGGGGAGCTGTTTTTT	CSGARGRNTGELFF
TRBV7-2	TRBJ2-5	.	few	TGTGCCAGCAGCCCTAGCGTTGAGACCCAGTACTTC	CASSPSVETQYF